Below, 14 T cell receptor beta chains from the same sample are listed, as sequenced in a study of metastatic and nonmetastatic thyroid tumors. TCRdb re-called the PCR reads with MiXCR. The table has over 3,000 clones, about two fifths seen once. Among the patients, none had received any treatment before thyroid surgery. The sequenced material came from tumor tissue. The receptors come from a male donor with papillary thyroid cancer or a benign thyroid nodule (not recorded which). Some clones in this sample may be carry-over from other donors' samples.

This clone was counted a few times. DNA for the CDR3: TGTGCCAGCAGTCTAAGACAGGGATCCTATGGCTACACCTTC. Translating gives CASSLRQGSYGYTF. V usage is TRBV12-3 or TRBV12-4 and J usage is TRBJ1-2, with 7 bases aligning to TRBD1. The CDR3 length is 14 residues. V lost 5 bases and J lost 4; bases outside the gene matches: 7.

This clone has at least ten counts. The chain uses TRBV28 and TRBJ1-5; D unclear. From germline, CDR1 is MDHEN and CDR2 SYDVKM. Deletions cut 6 bases from V and 4 bases from J, with 10 bases between. The CDR3 contains 13 residues. This CDR3 reads CASSLRSNQPQHF. The CDR3 DNA reads as TGTGCCAGCAGCCTCCGATCGAATCAGCCCCAGCATTTT. The variable domain in full, completed from reference TRBV28 and TRBJ1-5, reads DVKVTQSSRYLVKRTGEKVFLECVQDMDHENMFWYRQDPGLGLRLIYFSYDVKMKEKGDIPEGYSVSREKKERFSLILESASTNQTSMYLCASSLRSNQPQHFGDGTRLSIL.

This clone was observed many times. The chain combines TRBV19 with TRBJ1-6; TRBD1 is a possible D gene (6 bases). Trimming stripped 6 bases from V and 5 bases from J, with 20 bases between. Germline V CDR1 and CDR2: LNHDA, SQIVND (reference sequence). The CDR3 spans 17 residues. In DNA, the CDR3 is TGTGCCAGTAGCCTGACCCGTGGGACAAACGATAATTCACCCCTCCACTTT. Residues: CASSLTRGTNDNSPLHF.

The rearrangement uses TRBV11-2 and TRBJ2-7; the match to TRBD1 covers 7 bases. The junction had 9 bases not matched to a gene; V was cut back by 5 bases and J by 5 bases. The CDR3 totals 14 residues. The germline CDR1 and CDR2 sequences are SGHAT and FQNNGV. This chain's CDR3 is CASSPDREYNEQYF. The CDR3 region has the DNA TGTGCCAGCAGCCCTGACAGGGAGTACAACGAGCAGTACTTC.

This clone has just a few counts. This chain joins TRBV6-1 and TRBJ2-1, with 13 bases identical to TRBD2. With V trimmed by 4 bases and J by 4 bases, 1 base remained unmatched. The germline CDR1 and CDR2 sequences are MNHNS and SASEGT. The CDR3 sequence is 15 residues long. CDR3 region: CASSVLAGGYNEQFF. CDR3 in DNA: TGTGCCAGCAGTGTACTAGCGGGAGGGTACAATGAGCAGTTCTTC.

The chain combines TRBV27 with TRBJ2-1, with 7 bases identical to TRBD2. The CDR3 extends over 17 amino acids. Per germline, CDR1 MNHEY and CDR2 SMNVEV (reference sequence). The V and J ends lost 2 bases and 3 bases, in that order; junction bases with no gene match: 10. CDR3 loop: CASSLRITREVYNEQFF. Written as DNA, the CDR3 is TGTGCCAGCAGTTTACGAATTACACGGGAGGTCTACAATGAGCAGTTCTTC.

The table lists this clone with a few counts. The chain combines TRBV6-2 or TRBV6-3 with TRBJ1-1, with 8 bases that match TRBD1. CDR3 length equals 16 residues. Germline V gene sequence: CDR1 MNHEY, CDR2 SVGEGT. The V and J ends lost 2 bases and 1 base, in that order; junction bases with no gene match: 6. In DNA form, the CDR3 reads TGTGCCAGCAGTTACGGGACAGGTTGGAGGAACACTGAAGCTTTCTTT. Translating gives CASSYGTGWRNTEAFF.

In its sample, this clone was seen a few times. The genes are TRBV28 and TRBJ1-2, with TRBD1 as a possible D gene (5 bases). The CDR3 runs to 14 residues. CDR1 is MDHEN, CDR2 SYDVKM, per germline. The ends were cut back, 0 bases at V and 8 bases at J, with 13 bases in the middle. CDR3 DNA sequence: TGTGCCAGCAGTTTATGGGATAGAAGGGGAGGCTACACCTTC. Translated, it gives CASSLWDRRGGYTF.

Only one count was recorded for this clone. This chain uses TRBV7-9 with TRBJ1-3; D is undetermined. The CDR3 has 15 amino acids. Germline loops: CDR1 SEHNR, CDR2 FQNEAQ (reference sequence). Trimming took 2 bases from V and 0 from J, leaving 8 bases between them. CDR3 region: CASSLSRASGNTIYF. In DNA, the CDR3 is TGTGCCAGCAGCTTAAGCAGAGCCTCTGGAAACACCATATATTTT.

This clone was detected ten times or more. This chain connects TRBV18 to TRBJ1-1, with no clear D. Germline CDR1 KGHSH, CDR2 LQKENI. V was cut by 0 bases and J by 1 base, with 9 bases left in between. This CDR3 region has 15 residues. The CDR3 DNA is TGTGCCAGCTCACCACCGTACTTAGAGAACACTGAAGCTTTCTTT. Translated: CASSPPYLENTEAFF.

This clone was counted a few times. This rearrangement joins TRBV28 to TRBJ1-2; D ambiguous. The CDR3 contains 14 residues. Germline lookup yields CDR1 MDHEN and CDR2 SYDVKM. V lost 6 bases and J lost 1, with 12 bases in between. The CDR3 sequence is CASSGLPHNYGYTF. The CDR3 DNA reads as TGTGCCAGCAGCGGACTTCCTCATAACTATGGCTACACCTTC.

The chain joins TRBV11-2 to TRBJ2-2; unclear D gene. Looked up from germline, CDR1 is SGHAT and CDR2 is FQNNGV. V was shortened by 1 base and J by 6 bases, with 6 bases between the two germline ends. The CDR3 spans 13 residues. The CDR3: CASSLGTPGELFF. The CDR3 bases are TGTGCCAGCAGCTTAGGGACCCCCGGGGAGCTGTTTTTT.

This clone has just a few counts. The chain couples TRBV12-3 or TRBV12-4 to TRBJ1-1; D is unclear. Trimming took off 0 bases at V and 4 bases at J, with 12 bases between the two ends. CDR3 size: 15 residues. CDR3 sequence (DNA): TGTGCCAGCAGTTTAGCGTTCGGCAGGACCACTGAAGCTTTCTTT. Encoded protein: CASSLAFGRTTEAFF.

V is TRBV25-1 and J is TRBJ1-1; TRBD1 aligns across 8 bases. This CDR3 comprises 17 residues. Trimming cost V 4 bases and J 3 bases; bases outside gene matches: 13. CDR1 is MGHDK, CDR2 SYGVNS, per germline. The CDR3 coding sequence is TGTGCCAGCAGTGCCTCGACAGGGGCCCTAGGAGACACTGAAGCTTTCTTT. This codes for CASSASTGALGDTEAFF.